Below are 29 T cell receptor beta chains sequenced from a single sample in a study of control samples from healthy donors and cancer patients. Sequenced by immunoSEQ multiplex PCR; TCRdb stores in-frame clones only, minus some. The sample lists tens of thousands of clones, around 87% occurring once. Sequencing input: PBMCs. Receptors originate from a woman aged 45-59 years with head and neck cancer.

This clone has just a few counts. The chain uses TRBV28 and TRBJ1-1, with D perhaps matching TRBD1 (5 bases). The CDR3 loop spans 14 amino acids. The V and J ends lost 5 bases and 0 bases respectively, with 10 bases between them. Germline V CDR1 and CDR2: MDHEN, SYDVKM. The CDR3 nucleotides read TGTGCCAGCAGTCCCACAGGACTGAACACTGAAGCTTTCTTT. Translating it yields CASSPTGLNTEAFF.

The chain uses TRBV28 and TRBJ1-1, with D perhaps matching TRBD1 (6 bases). Germline-derived CDR1 and CDR2 are MDHEN and SYDVKM. The CDR3 is 14 amino acids. The V gene lost 7 bases and the J gene lost 0 bases, with 12 bases spanning the gap. As DNA, the CDR3 is TGTGCCAGCACAGGGGTCTACATGAACACTGAAGCTTTCTTT. This gives the protein CASTGVYMNTEAFF. The entire variable domain, with the rest obtained from reference TRBV28 and TRBJ1-1, is as follows: DVKVTQSSRYLVKRTGEKVFLECVQDMDHENMFWYRQDPGLGLRLIYFSYDVKMKEKGDIPEGYSVSREKKERFSLILESASTNQTSMYLCASTGVYMNTEAFFGQGTRLTVV.

This rearrangement joins TRBV5-4 to TRBJ2-3; 8 nucleotides match TRBD1. The germline CDR1 and CDR2 sequences are SGHNT and YYREEE (reference sequence). The V gene end was trimmed by 3 bases and the J gene end by 4 bases; junction bases not matched to a gene: 10. This CDR3 region has 16 residues. CDR3 loop: CASSSRTGRGADTQYF. CDR3 nucleotides: TGTGCCAGCAGCTCTCGGACAGGGCGAGGCGCAGATACGCAGTATTTT.

This clone was observed once. The J gene is TRBJ1-2, the V gene TRBV6-2 or TRBV6-3; possibly TRBD1 for D (6 bases). In germline, CDR1 is MNHEY, CDR2 SVGEGT. Between the trimmed V and J ends, which lost 6 bases and 8 bases, there was a span of 16 bases. This CDR3 contains 13 residues. The DNA of the CDR3 is TGTGCCAGCAGCCCCGGACAGTCGCGAGGCTACACCTTC. As protein: CASSPGQSRGYTF.

The J gene is TRBJ2-7, the V gene TRBV7-2, with TRBD1 identical over 8 bases. Trimming at V came to 6 bases and at J to 4 bases, leaving 8 bases not matched to a gene. Germline V gene sequence: CDR1 SGHTA, CDR2 FQGNSA. The CDR3 loop spans 14 amino acids. Here the CDR3 reads CASRRDRGGYEQYF. Written as DNA, the CDR3 is TGTGCCAGCAGACGCGACAGGGGTGGATACGAGCAGTACTTC.

The CDR3 region has the DNA TGTGCCAGCAGTGAAAACAGGAGGGGCTATGGCTACACCTTC. Protein: CASSENRRGYGYTF. V is TRBV25-1 and J is TRBJ1-2; TRBD1 might be the D (5 bases). Germline V gene data show CDR1 as MGHDK and CDR2 as SYGVNS. Deletions cut 2 bases from V and 4 bases from J, with 11 bases between. The CDR3 is 14 residues long.

The CDR3 DNA follows: TGTGCCAGCAGCGTGAACCAGGGGTCGAGCGGCTACACCTTC. This encodes CASSVNQGSSGYTF. This chain connects TRBV5-4 to TRBJ1-2; maybe TRBD1 (6 bases). The CDR3 length is 14 residues. The V end was cut by 4 bases, the J end by 8 bases, with 18 bases between. CDR1 SGHNT and CDR2 YYREEE come from the germline V gene (reference sequence).

The chain employs TRBV7-6 and TRBJ2-5, with TRBD2 matching 8 bases. Trimming removed 0 bases from V and 3 bases from J; junction bases left unmatched: 6. There are 16 residues in the CDR3. Looked up from germline, CDR1 is SGHVS and CDR2 is FNYEAQ. CDR3 DNA sequence: TGTGCCAGCAGCTTAGCGGGGACTAGATTTGAAGAGACCCAGTACTTC. Translating it yields CASSLAGTRFEETQYF.

V and J are TRBV4-2 and TRBJ2-5; no clear D gene. V shed 1 base and J shed 0 bases, with 6 bases lying between them. The CDR3 has 14 residues. CDR1 is LGHNA and CDR2 is YNFKEQ in the germline V gene. CDR3 sequence reads: CASSQGQDQETQYF. The CDR3 bases are TGTGCCAGCAGCCAAGGGCAGGACCAAGAGACCCAGTACTTC.

This clone showed up just once. The gene calls are TRBV7-8 and TRBJ2-2, with D uncertain. Germline V CDR1 and CDR2: SGHVS, FQNEAQ. V was shortened by 5 bases and J by 3 bases, with 4 bases between the two germline ends. The CDR3 is 12 residues long. The DNA for the CDR3 is TGTGCCAGCAGCGGTTACACCGGGGAGCTGTTTTTT. Translating gives CASSGYTGELFF.

The chain joins TRBV5-4 to TRBJ2-5, with D possibly being TRBD1 (7 bases). The CDR3 totals 15 residues. Per germline, CDR1 SGHNT and CDR2 YYREEE (reference sequence). The V end lost 1 base, the J end lost 5 bases, and 15 bases lay between the germline ends. CDR3 protein: CASSLKGAGLETQYF. CDR3 nucleotides: TGTGCCAGCAGCTTGAAGGGGGCGGGATTGGAGACCCAGTACTTC.

The chain employs TRBV10-3 and TRBJ2-1, with 8 bases fitting TRBD2. V gave up 2 bases and J gave up 5 bases; unmatched junction bases: 5. CDR3 size: 15 residues. Germline V gene data show CDR1 as ENHRY and CDR2 as SYGVKD. The CDR3 bases are TGTGCCATCAGTGAGGGCGGGGGGCTAAACAATGAGCAGTTCTTC. Residues: CAISEGGGLNNEQFF.

The genes are TRBV5-4 and TRBJ1-2; TRBD1 matches at 7 bases. V trimming: 4 bases; J trimming: 5 bases; junction bases outside the gene matches: 5. This CDR3 region has 13 residues. The germline CDR1 and CDR2 sequences are SGHNT and YYREEE (reference sequence). The CDR3 coding sequence is TGTGCCAGCAGCGAGACAGGGTGGTATGGCTACACCTTC. Protein product: CASSETGWYGYTF.

This chain joins TRBV7-2 and TRBJ1-6; D gene unclear. The CDR3 is made up of 15 amino acids. Germline lookup yields CDR1 SGHTA and CDR2 FQGNSA. The germline V and J ends were trimmed by 2 bases and 4 bases, with 9 bases remaining between them. The chain's CDR3 is CASSLMAMYNSPLHF. CDR3 DNA sequence: TGTGCCAGCAGCTTAATGGCGATGTATAATTCACCCCTCCACTTT.

This sequence joins TRBV19 and TRBJ1-4; D not resolved. V gave up 6 bases and J gave up 2 bases, with 7 bases separating them. Germline values: CDR1 LNHDA, CDR2 SQIVND (reference sequence). CDR3 size: 13 residues. CDR3 amino acids: CASSGSTNEKLFF. The CDR3, as DNA: TGTGCCAGTAGCGGGTCGACTAATGAAAAACTGTTTTTT.

The chain is built from TRBV7-9 and TRBJ2-1; 8 nucleotides agree with TRBD2. The germline V gene encodes CDR1 SEHNR and CDR2 FQNEAQ (reference sequence). The trim removed 3 bases at V and 3 bases at J, leaving 4 bases unmatched. The CDR3 contains 15 residues. The CDR3 coding sequence is TGTGCCAGCAGCTTGAGCGGGAGAAGCTACAATGAGCAGTTCTTC. It specifies CASSLSGRSYNEQFF.

The chain is built from TRBV19 and TRBJ2-3, with 12 bases matching TRBD2. The CDR3 is 17 amino acids. J lost 5 bases, V lost 5 bases, and 11 bases had no gene match. CDR1 is LNHDA and CDR2 is SQIVND in the germline V gene (reference sequence). The CDR3 nucleotides read TGTGCCAGTAGTCCCCCCTCACTAGCGGGGGGCGGAGATACGCAGTATTTT. Its protein is CASSPPSLAGGGDTQYF.

The V gene is TRBV2, the J gene TRBJ1-6; D ambiguous. This CDR3 comprises 14 residues. V lost 8 bases, J lost 7 bases, and 15 bases lay in between. Germline CDR1 is SNHLY and CDR2 is FYNNEI. The chain's CDR3 is CASLRDFPNSPLHF. CDR3 bases: TGTGCCAGCCTGAGGGATTTCCCGAATTCACCCCTCCACTTT.

The chain uses TRBV15 and TRBJ1-1; D possibly corresponds to TRBD1 (6 bases). Germline CDR1 LNHNV, CDR2 YYDKDF (reference sequence). Trimming left V 3 bases short and J 0 bases short, with 17 bases between. The CDR3 totals 17 residues. The CDR3 nucleotides read TGTGCCACCAGCAGCGAGGACAGCCCGTTCCTGAACACTGAAGCTTTCTTT. This sequence encodes CATSSEDSPFLNTEAFF.

Only a few counts were recorded for this clone. V is TRBV14 and J is TRBJ1-4; tentative D call: TRBD1 (5 bases). The germline V and J ends were trimmed by 4 bases and 7 bases, with 19 bases remaining between them. The V gene's germline CDR1 is SGHDN and CDR2 FVKESK. The CDR3 extends over 16 amino acids. The CDR3 DNA is TGTGCCAGCAGCCTATCACGGTGGGGGATAGGTGAAAAACTGTTTTTT. Translated: CASSLSRWGIGEKLFF.

This chain connects TRBV5-1 to TRBJ1-6; 7 nucleotides agree with TRBD1. This CDR3 region has 17 residues. Trimming removed 4 bases from V and 0 bases from J; junction bases left unmatched: 7. Per germline, CDR1 SGHRS and CDR2 YFSETQ. Here the CDR3 DNA reads TGCGCCAGCAGCACCGCAGGGGGTTTCTCCTATAATTCACCCCTCCACTTT. It is translated as CASSTAGGFSYNSPLHF.

The chain joins TRBV7-9 to TRBJ2-2; TRBD1 aligns across 9 bases. Germline V gives CDR1 SEHNR, CDR2 FQNEAQ (reference sequence). The junction had 7 bases not matched to a gene; V was cut back by 5 bases and J by 3 bases. The CDR3 extends over 16 amino acids. In nucleotides, the CDR3 is TGTGCCAGCAGCCCCTTAAGGACAGGGGACACCGGGGAGCTGTTTTTT. Residues: CASSPLRTGDTGELFF.

The CDR3 nucleotides read TGCGCCAGCAGCTCACCTTCCGGACAAGGATACCACAGTGGCTACACCTTC. It encodes CASSSPSGQGYHSGYTF. V and J are TRBV5-1 and TRBJ1-2; D might be TRBD1 (5 bases). Germline V CDR1 and CDR2: SGHRS, YFSETQ. The ends were cut back, 3 bases at V and 7 bases at J, with 25 bases in the middle. CDR3 length equals 17 residues.

The chain has TRBV19 and TRBJ2-3, with 7 bases that match TRBD2. Germline CDR1 LNHDA, CDR2 SQIVND (reference sequence). The CDR3 covers 14 residues. Losses at the gene ends were 2 bases for V and 1 base for J; bases not matched to a gene: 0. The CDR3 loop reads CASSITSGTDTQYF. CDR3 DNA: TGTGCCAGTAGTATAACTAGCGGCACAGATACGCAGTATTTT.

The chain carries TRBV2 and TRBJ1-1; D uncertain. The germline V gene encodes CDR1 SNHLY and CDR2 FYNNEI. Trimming cost V 5 bases and J 1 base, with 11 bases left between them. The CDR3 totals 14 residues. This CDR3 reads CASSSIAPNTEAFF. DNA for the CDR3: TGTGCCAGCAGTTCTATTGCACCGAACACTGAAGCTTTCTTT.

The chain couples TRBV4-3 to TRBJ2-1; 9 nucleotides agree with TRBD2. CDR3 length: 18 amino acids. Germline assignment: CDR1 LGHNA and CDR2 YSLEER. J lost 10 bases, V lost 0 bases, and 16 bases had no gene match. Here the CDR3 reads CASSQDPGLRGGRGEQFF. CDR3 coding DNA: TGCGCCAGCAGCCAAGATCCGGGGCTGCGGGGGGGCCGGGGAGAGCAGTTCTTC.

The V call is TRBV11-1, the J call TRBJ1-1; D is ambiguous. Looked up from germline, CDR1 is SGHAT and CDR2 is FQDESV (reference sequence). Trimming pared 3 bases from V and 2 bases from J, leaving 7 bases between. This CDR3 has 13 amino acids. The DNA of the CDR3 is TGTGCCAGCAGCTTCGGTCTCAACACTGAAGCTTTCTTT. It codes for CASSFGLNTEAFF. Based on the CDR3 plus reference TRBV11-1 and TRBJ1-1, the full variable domain is EAEVAQSPRYKITEKSQAVAFWCDPISGHATLYWYRQILGQGPELLVQFQDESVVDDSQLPKDRFSAERLKGVDSTLKIQPAELGDSAMYLCASSFGLNTEAFFGQGTRLTVV.

J is TRBJ2-5 and V is TRBV6-5; 7 bases align to TRBD2. V was clipped by 6 bases and J by 5 bases; unmatched bases: 6. Germline V CDR1 and CDR2: MNHEY, SVGAGI. This CDR3 contains 13 residues. CDR3 loop: CASSPGEGETQYF. CDR3 DNA sequence: TGTGCCAGCAGCCCGGGGGAGGGGGAGACCCAGTACTTC.

The gene calls are TRBV28 and TRBJ2-1; a weak D match, TRBD1 (5 bases). Between the trimmed V and J ends, which lost 5 bases and 4 bases, there was a span of 18 bases. The CDR3 runs 16 residues. Germline V gene sequence: CDR1 MDHEN, CDR2 SYDVKM. The CDR3 DNA sequence: TGTGCCAGCAGTCCCTCTGGAGAGCAGGGATACAATGAGCAGTTCTTC. Translation: CASSPSGEQGYNEQFF.